This TCR beta chain was documented in a study of blood T cells in healthy people across ages. Broader study findings: Possibly, changes in expanded clonotypes were confounded because donor CMV status was unknown.

A remark on this clonotype: As yet, its antigen is unknown.

A second about 6 to 11 cycle PCR used barcoded and J-beta primers. Researchers report that a template-switch adaptor with 12 random nucleotides tagged each cDNA molecule. Using its own MiXCR run on the 5' RACE reads, TCRdb lists one record per CDR3 protein. The repertoire consists of some 850,000 distinct CDR3 sequences, with around a quarter occurring once and the leading ten covering 3%. Germline V lookup: CDR1 WNHNN, CDR2 SYGVQD (reference sequence). Deletions cut 0 bases from V and 0 bases from J, with 4 bases between. CDR3 length: 14 amino acids. This sample was shared with a second study, whose subject was T cells of mothers and their children. As that report states: Inherited differences only slightly affect thymic shaping of TCR recombination output.

The gene calls are TRBV10-1 and TRBJ2-3; D not certain. The clonotype was recovered from a boy younger than 18 in good health. Specimen: blood. CDR3 amino acids: CASSESVSTDTQYF. The CDR3 bases are TGCGCCAGCAGTGAGTCGGTCAGCACAGATACGCAGTATTTT.